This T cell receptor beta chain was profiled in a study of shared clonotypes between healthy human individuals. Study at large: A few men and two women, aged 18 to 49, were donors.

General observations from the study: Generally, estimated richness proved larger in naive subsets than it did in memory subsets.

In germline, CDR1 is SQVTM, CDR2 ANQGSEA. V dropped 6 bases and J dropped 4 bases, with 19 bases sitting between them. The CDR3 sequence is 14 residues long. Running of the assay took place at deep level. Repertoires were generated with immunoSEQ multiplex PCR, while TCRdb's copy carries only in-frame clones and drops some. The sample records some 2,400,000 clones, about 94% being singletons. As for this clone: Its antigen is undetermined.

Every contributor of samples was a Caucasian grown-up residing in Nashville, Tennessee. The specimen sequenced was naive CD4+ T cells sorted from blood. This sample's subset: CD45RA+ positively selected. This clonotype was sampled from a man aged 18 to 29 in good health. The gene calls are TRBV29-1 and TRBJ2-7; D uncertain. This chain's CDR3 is CSVVRQESSYEQYF. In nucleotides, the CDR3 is TGCAGCGTCGTCAGACAAGAAAGTAGTTACGAGCAGTACTTC.